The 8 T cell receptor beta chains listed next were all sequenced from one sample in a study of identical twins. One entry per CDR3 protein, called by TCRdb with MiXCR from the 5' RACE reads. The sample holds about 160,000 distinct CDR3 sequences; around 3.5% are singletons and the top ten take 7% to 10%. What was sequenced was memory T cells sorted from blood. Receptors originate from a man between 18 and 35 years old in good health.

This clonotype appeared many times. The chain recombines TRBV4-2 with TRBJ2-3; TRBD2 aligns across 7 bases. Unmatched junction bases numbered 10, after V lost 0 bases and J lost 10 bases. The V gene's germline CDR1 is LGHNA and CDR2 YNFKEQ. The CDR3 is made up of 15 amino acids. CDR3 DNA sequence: TGTGCCAGCAGCCAAGATCCCGGGACTATTGAAGCGCAGTATTTT. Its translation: CASSQDPGTIEAQYF.

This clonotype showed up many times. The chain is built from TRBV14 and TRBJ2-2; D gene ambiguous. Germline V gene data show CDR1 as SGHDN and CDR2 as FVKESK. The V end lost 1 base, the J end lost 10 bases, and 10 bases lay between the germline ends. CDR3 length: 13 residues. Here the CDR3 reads CASSQVDGSELFF. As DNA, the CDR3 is TGTGCCAGCAGCCAAGTGGATGGATCGGAGCTGTTTTTT.

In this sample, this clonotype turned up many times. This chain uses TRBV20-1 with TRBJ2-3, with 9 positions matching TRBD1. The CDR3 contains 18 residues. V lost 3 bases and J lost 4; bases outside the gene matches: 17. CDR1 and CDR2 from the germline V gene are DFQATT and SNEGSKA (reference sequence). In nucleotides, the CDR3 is TGCAGTGCTAGGATGAGGGGTCCGACAGGGGGTCGGTCAGATACGCAGTATTTT. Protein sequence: CSARMRGPTGGRSDTQYF.

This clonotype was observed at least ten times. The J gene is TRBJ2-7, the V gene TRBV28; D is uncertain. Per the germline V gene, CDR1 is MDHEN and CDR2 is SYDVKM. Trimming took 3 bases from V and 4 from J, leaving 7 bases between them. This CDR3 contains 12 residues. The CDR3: CASSFRSYEQYF. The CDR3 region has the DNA TGTGCCAGCAGTTTTCGGTCTTACGAGCAGTACTTC.

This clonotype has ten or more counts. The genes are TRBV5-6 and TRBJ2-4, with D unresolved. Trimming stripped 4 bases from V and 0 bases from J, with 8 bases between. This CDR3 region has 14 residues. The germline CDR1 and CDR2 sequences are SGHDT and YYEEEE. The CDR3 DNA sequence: TGTGCCAGCAGCCTTGGGCTAGCCAAAAACATTCAGTACTTC. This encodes CASSLGLAKNIQYF.

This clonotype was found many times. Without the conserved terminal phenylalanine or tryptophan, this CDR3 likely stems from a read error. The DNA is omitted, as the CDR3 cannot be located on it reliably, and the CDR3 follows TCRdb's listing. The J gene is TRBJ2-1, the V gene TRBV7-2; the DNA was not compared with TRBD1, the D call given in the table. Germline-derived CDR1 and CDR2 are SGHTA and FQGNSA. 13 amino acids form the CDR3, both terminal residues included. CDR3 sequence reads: CASRRTGTDGVEV.

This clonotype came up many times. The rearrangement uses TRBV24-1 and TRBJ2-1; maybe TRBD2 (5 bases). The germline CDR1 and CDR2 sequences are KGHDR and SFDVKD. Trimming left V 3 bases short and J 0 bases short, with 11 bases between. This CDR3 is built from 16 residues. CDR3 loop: CATSDMDRGSYNEQFF. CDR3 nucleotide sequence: TGTGCCACCAGTGATATGGACCGGGGCTCCTACAATGAGCAGTTCTTC.

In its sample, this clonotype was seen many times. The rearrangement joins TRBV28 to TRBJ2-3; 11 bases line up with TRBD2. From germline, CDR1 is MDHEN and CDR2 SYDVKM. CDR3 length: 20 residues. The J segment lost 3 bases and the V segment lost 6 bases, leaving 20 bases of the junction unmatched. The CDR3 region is CASSRRRTIAGGPWTDTQYF. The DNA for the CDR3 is TGTGCCAGCAGCCGCCGTAGAACCATAGCGGGAGGGCCGTGGACAGATACGCAGTATTTT.